The T cell receptor (beta chain) described here comes from a study of T cell responses to AZD1222 COVID-19 vaccine. Findings of the study overall: Dominant at 160-218 and 743-854, vaccine-associated CD4 TCRs also spanned spike. White British donors predominated, females outnumbered males, and clonal diversity was possibly underestimated. Reportedly, nearly half the spike-specific TCRs target unmutated variant regions. Just six AZD1222 recipients were seropositive at baseline.

A remark on this clone: Its antigen is as yet unknown.

Germline V lookup: CDR1 MDHEN, CDR2 SYDVKM. CDR3 length: 13 amino acids. Unmatched junction bases numbered 14, after V lost 8 bases and J lost 12 bases. Sequencing used immunoSEQ multiplex PCR; TCRdb keeps in-frame clones, though not all of them. The sample shows some 170,000 clones, over 80% of them seen only once. The source of this sequence is an adult who received the MenACWY meningococcal vaccine as a control. This chain uses TRBV28 with TRBJ2-7; 9 nucleotides match TRBD1. Material: peripheral blood, obtained 28 days after the second dose of the MenACWY control vaccine. CDR3 DNA sequence: TGTGCCAGCGAGGCACCGGGACAGGGAGTTCGGTACTTC. This encodes CASEAPGQGVRYF.